The clone carrying this T cell receptor (beta chain) was seen just once. Antigen unknown. This sample stems from a study of CD4 T cells in relation to SARS-CoV-2 and coronaviruses. The CDR3 spans 16 residues. CDR1 and CDR2 from the germline V gene are SGDLS and YYNGEE. Trimming cost V 2 bases and J 2 bases, with 11 bases left between them. Before the COVID-19 pandemic, during about 2011-2019, CD4+ T cells were taken from unexposed donors. CD4 enrichment then naive enrichment separated naive from memory CD4+ cells. Data came from immunoSEQ multiplex PCR; TCRdb stores just in-frame clones and leaves some out. The table lists 55,000 to 70,000 clones, about 92% of them singletons. Study results and caveats: Crossreactive clones expanded significantly less to SARS-CoV-2 than monoreactive clones.

The chain carries TRBV9 and TRBJ2-6, with unresolved D. What was sequenced was naive CD4+ T cells from PBMCs. Subset specified: naive CD4+ T cells isolated by negative enrichment. The sequence was obtained from a human donor in good health. The CDR3 here is CASSVGFSAGANVLTF. The CDR3 DNA follows: TGTGCCAGCAGCGTCGGATTCAGTGCTGGGGCCAACGTCCTGACTTTC. Full variable domain (rest looked up from reference TRBV9 and TRBJ2-6): DSGVTQTPKHLITATGQRVTLRCSPRSGDLSVYWYQQSLDQGLQFLIQYYNGEERAKGNILERFSAQQFPDLHSELNLSSLELGDSALYFCASSVGFSAGANVLTFGAGSRLTVL.